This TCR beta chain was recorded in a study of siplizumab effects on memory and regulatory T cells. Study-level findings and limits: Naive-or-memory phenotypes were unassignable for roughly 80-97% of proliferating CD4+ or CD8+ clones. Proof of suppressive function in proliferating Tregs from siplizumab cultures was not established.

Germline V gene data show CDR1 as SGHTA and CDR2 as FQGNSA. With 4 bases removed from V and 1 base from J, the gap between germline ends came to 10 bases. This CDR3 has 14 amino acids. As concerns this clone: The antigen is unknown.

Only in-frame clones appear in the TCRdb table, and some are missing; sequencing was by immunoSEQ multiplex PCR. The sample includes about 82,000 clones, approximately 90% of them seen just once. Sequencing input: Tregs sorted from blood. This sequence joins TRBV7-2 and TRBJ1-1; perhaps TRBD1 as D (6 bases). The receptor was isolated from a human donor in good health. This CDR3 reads CASSSRGRNTEAFF. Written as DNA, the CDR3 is TGTGCCAGCAGCTCCAGGGGACGGAACACTGAAGCTTTCTTT.